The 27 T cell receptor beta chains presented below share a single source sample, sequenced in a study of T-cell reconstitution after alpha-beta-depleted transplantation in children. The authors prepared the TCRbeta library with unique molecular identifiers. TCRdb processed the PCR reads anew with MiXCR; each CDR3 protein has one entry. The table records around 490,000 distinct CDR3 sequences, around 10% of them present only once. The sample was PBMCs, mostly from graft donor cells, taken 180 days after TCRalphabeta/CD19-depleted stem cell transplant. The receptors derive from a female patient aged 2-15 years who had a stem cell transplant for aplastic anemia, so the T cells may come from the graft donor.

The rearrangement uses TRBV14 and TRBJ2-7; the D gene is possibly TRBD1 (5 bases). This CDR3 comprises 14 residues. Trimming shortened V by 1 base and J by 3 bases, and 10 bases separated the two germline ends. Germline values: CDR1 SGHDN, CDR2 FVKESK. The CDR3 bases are TGTGCCAGCAGCCAAGGATCCAGGGTCTACGAGCAGTACGTC. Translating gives CASSQGSRVYEQYV.

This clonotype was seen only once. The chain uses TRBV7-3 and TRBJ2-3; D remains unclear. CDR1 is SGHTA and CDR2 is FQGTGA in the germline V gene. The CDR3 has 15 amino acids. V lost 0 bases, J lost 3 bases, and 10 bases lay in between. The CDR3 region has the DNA TGTGCCAGCAGCTTAACACCGCAGATTACAGATACGCAGTATTTT. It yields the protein CASSLTPQITDTQYF.

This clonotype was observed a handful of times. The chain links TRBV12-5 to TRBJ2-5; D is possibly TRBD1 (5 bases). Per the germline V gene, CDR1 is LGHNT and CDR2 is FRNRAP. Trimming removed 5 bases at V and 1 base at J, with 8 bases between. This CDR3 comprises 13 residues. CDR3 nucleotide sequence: TGTGCTAGTGGTCAGGGATTCCAAGAGACCCAGTACTTC. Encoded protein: CASGQGFQETQYF. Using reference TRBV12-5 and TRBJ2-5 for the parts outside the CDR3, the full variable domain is DARVTQTPRHKVTEMGQEVTMRCQPILGHNTVFWYRQTMMQGLELLAYFRNRAPLDDSGMPKDRFSAEMPDATLATLKIQPSEPRDSAVYFCASGQGFQETQYFGPGTRLLVL.

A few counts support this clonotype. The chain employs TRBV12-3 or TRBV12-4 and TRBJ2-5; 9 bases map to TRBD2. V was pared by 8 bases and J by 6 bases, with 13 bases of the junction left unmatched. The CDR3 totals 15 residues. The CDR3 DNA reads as TGTGCCAGCGGACCTTCGGCGGGAGGGCCGAAGACCCAGTACTTC. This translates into CASGPSAGGPKTQYF.

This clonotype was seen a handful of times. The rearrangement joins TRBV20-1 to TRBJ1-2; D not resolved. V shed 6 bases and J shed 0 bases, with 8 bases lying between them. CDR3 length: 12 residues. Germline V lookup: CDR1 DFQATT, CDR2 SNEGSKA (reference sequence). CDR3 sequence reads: CSAKEANYGYTF. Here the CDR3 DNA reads TGCAGTGCAAAGGAGGCTAACTATGGCTACACCTTC.

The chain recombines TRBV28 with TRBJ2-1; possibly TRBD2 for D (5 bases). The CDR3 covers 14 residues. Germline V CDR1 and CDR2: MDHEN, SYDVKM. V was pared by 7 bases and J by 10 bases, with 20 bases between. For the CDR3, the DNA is TGTGCCAGCATTACCGGGGTCATCTCCGACGAGCAGTTCTTC. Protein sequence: CASITGVISDEQFF.

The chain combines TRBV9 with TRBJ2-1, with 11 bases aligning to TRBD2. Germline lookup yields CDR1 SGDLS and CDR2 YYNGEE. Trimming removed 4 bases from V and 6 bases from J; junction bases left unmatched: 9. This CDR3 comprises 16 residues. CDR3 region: CASSPTASGRRNEQFF. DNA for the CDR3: TGTGCCAGCAGCCCCACTGCTAGCGGGAGGCGCAATGAGCAGTTCTTC.

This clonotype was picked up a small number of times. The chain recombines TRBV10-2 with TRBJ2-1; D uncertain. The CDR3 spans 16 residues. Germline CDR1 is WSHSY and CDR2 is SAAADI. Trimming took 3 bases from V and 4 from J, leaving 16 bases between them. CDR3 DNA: TGCGCCAGCAGTGAACCCCCAGTCAGTATATACAATGAGCAGTTCTTC. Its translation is CASSEPPVSIYNEQFF.

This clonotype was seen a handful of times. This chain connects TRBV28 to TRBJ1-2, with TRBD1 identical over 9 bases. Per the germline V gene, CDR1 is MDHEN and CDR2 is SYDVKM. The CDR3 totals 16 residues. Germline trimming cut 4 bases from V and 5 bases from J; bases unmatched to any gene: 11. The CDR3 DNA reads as TGTGCCAGCAGTTCCCCCCGGACAGGGGCCCAATATGGCTACACCTTC. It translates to CASSSPRTGAQYGYTF.

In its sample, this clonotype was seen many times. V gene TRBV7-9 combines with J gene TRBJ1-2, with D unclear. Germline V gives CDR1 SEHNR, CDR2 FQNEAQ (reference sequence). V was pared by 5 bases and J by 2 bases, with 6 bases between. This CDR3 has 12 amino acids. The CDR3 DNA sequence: TGTGCCAGCAGCGAACAGAACTATGGCTACACCTTC. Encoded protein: CASSEQNYGYTF. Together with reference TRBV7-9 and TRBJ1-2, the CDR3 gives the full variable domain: DTGVSQNPRHKITKRGQNVTFRCDPISEHNRLYWYRQTLGQGPEFLTYFQNEAQLEKSRLLSDRFSAERPKGSFSTLEIQRTEQGDSAMYLCASSEQNYGYTFGSGTRLTVV.

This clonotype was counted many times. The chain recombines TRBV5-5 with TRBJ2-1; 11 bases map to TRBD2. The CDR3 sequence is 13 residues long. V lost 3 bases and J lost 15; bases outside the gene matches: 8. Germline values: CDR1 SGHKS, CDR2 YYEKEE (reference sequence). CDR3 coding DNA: TGTGCCAGCAGCTCGATGACTAGCGGGACTCCGTTCTTC. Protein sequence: CASSSMTSGTPFF. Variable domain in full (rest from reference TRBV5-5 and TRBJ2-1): DAGVTQSPTHLIKTRGQQVTLRCSPISGHKSVSWYQQVLGQGPQFIFQYYEKEERGRGNFPDRFSARQFPNYSSELNVNALLLGDSALYLCASSSMTSGTPFFGPGTRLTVL.

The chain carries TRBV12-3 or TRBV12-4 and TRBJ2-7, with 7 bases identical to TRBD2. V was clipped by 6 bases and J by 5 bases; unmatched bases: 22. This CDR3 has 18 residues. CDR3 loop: CASSPPSSGISRHHEQYF. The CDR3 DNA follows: TGTGCCAGCAGCCCCCCCTCCAGCGGGATTTCCCGGCACCACGAGCAGTACTTC.

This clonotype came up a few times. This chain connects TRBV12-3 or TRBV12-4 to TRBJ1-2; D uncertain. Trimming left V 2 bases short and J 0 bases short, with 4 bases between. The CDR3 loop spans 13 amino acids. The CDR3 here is CASSLLPNYGYTF. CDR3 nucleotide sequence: TGTGCCAGCAGTTTACTACCTAACTATGGCTACACCTTC.

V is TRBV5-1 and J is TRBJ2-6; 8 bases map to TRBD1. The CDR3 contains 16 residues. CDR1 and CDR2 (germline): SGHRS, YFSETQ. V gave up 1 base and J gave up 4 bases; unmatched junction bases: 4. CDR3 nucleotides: TGCGCCAGCAGCTTGCAGGGGGCCGCAGGGGCCAACGTCCTGACTTTC. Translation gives CASSLQGAAGANVLTF.

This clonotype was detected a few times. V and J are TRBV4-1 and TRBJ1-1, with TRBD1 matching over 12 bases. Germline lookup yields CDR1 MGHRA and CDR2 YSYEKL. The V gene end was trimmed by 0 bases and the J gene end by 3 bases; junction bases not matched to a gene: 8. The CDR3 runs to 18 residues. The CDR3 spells CASSQDWGQGALDTEAFF. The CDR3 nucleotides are TGCGCCAGCAGCCAAGATTGGGGACAGGGGGCGCTGGACACTGAAGCTTTCTTT.

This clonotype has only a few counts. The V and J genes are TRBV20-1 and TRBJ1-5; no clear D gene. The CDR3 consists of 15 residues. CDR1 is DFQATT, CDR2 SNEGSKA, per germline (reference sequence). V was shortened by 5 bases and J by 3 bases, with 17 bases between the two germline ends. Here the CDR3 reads CSAPVVGETNQPQHF. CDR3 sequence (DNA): TGCAGTGCTCCGGTTGTCGGGGAAACCAATCAGCCCCAGCATTTT.

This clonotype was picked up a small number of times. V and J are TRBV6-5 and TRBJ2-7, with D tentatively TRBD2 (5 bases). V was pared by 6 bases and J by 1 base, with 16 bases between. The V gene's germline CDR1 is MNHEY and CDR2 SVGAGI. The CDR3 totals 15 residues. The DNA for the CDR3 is TGTGCCAGCAGCCACTGGGAGTTCAGGTCCTACGAGCAGTACTTC. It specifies CASSHWEFRSYEQYF.

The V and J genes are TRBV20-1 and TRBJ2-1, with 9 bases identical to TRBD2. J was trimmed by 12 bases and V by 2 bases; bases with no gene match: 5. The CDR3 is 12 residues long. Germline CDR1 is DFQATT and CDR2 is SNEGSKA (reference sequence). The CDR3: CSARPLAGAQFF. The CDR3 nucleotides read TGCAGTGCTAGACCCTTAGCGGGGGCGCAGTTCTTC.

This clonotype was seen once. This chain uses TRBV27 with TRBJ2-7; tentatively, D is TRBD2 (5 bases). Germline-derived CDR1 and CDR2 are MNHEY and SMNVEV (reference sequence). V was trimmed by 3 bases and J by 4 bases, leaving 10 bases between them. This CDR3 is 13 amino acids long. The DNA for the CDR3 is TGTGCCAGCAGTTTGATTGAGGGTTACGAGCAGTACTTC. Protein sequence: CASSLIEGYEQYF.

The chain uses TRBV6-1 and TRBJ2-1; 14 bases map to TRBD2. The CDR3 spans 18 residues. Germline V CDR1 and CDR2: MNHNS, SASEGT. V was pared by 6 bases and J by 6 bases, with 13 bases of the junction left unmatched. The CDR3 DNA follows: TGTGCCAGCAGCGGGGGGACTAGCGGGAGCGGGGGATTCAATGAGCAGTTCTTC. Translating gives CASSGGTSGSGGFNEQFF.

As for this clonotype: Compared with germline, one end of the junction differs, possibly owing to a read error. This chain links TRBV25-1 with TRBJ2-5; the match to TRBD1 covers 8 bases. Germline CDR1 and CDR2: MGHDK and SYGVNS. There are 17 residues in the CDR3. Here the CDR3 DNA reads TGTGCCAGCAGTGACCGAAGGGACAGGACCTTCCAACAGACCCAGTACTTC. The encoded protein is CASSDRRDRTFQQTQYF.

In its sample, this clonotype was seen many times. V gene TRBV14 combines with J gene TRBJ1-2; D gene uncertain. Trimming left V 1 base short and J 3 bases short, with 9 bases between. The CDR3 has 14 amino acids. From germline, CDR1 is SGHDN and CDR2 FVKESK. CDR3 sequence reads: CASSQVPADYGYTF. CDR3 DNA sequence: TGTGCCAGCAGCCAAGTCCCGGCGGACTATGGCTACACCTTC.

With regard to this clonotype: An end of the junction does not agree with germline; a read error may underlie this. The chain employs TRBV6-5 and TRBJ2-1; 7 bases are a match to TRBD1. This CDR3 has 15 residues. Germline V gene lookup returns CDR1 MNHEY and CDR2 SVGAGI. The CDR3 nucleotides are TGTGCCAGCAGTTACGACAGGGTGAAGGGCAATCAGCAGTTCTTC. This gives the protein CASSYDRVKGNQQFF.

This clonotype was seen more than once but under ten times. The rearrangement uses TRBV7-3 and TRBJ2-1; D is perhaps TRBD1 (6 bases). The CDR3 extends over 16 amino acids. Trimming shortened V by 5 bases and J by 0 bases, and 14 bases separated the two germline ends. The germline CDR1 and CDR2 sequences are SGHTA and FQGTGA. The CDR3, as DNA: TGTGCCAGCAGCCCAACTCTAGGGGGCTCCTACAATGAGCAGTTCTTC. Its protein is CASSPTLGGSYNEQFF.

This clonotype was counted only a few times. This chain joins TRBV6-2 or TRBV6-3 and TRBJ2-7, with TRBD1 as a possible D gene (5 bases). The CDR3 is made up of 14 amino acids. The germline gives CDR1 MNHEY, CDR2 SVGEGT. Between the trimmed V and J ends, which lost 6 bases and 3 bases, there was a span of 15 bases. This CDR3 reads CASSLTPTVYEQYF. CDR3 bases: TGTGCCAGCAGCCTGACACCGACAGTCTACGAGCAGTACTTC.

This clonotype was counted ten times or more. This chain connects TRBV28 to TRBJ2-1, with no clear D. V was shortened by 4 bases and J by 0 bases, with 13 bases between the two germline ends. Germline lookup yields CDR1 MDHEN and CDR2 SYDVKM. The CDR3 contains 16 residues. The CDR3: CASSYSFPNSYNEQFF. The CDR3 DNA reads TGTGCCAGCAGTTATAGTTTTCCTAACTCCTACAATGAGCAGTTCTTC.

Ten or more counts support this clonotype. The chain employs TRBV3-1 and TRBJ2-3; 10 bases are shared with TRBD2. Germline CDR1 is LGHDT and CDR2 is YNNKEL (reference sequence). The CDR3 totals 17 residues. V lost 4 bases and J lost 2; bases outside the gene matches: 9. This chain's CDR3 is CASSLRTSGTFTDTQYF. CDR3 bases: TGTGCCAGCAGCCTCCGGACTAGCGGAACTTTCACAGATACGCAGTATTTT.